This record looks at one T cell receptor (beta chain) sequence and its context. Antigen unknown. This record comes from a study of shared clonotypes between healthy human individuals. General study results and limits: Clonotypes shared by all four donors outscored non-shared clonotypes in generation probability.

Sequenced by immunoSEQ multiplex PCR; TCRdb stores in-frame clones only, minus some. The sample consists of about 1.1 million clones, approximately 75% of them appearing once. HIV-negative, healthy adults without recent acute infections or vaccinations were the donors. The specimen sequenced was memory CD4+ T cells from PBMCs. The sample's subset: CD45RA-negative fraction. This TCR derives from a man aged 18-30 years in good health. Some clones in this sample may be carry-over from other donors' samples.

This CDR3 is CASRTGFVNTEAFF. The CDR3 bases are TGCGCCAGCAGGACAGGTTTTGTGAACACTGAAGCTTTCTTT. The genes are TRBV5-1 and TRBJ1-1; weak D call: TRBD1 (6 bases). Trimming cost V 5 bases and J 0 bases, with 11 bases left between them. The CDR3 consists of 14 residues. Germline CDR1 is SGHRS and CDR2 is YFSETQ.